This T cell receptor beta chain originates from a study of T cells in Graves' hyperthyroidism and ophthalmopathy. This clonotype was recorded many times. Amplified regions were TCR beta CDR3 sequences from RNA transcripts. HTBI primers were employed in a first-round RT-PCR of the TCR CDR3. TCRdb called the multiplex PCR reads again in MiXCR, with one record for every CDR3 protein. The sample yields 300,000 or so distinct CDR3 sequences, approximately 22% seen once. V lost 0 bases and J 0 bases, leaving 6 bases between the germline ends. The CDR3 runs to 15 residues. Germline CDR1 KGHSH, CDR2 LQKENI. The sample was blood. The chain employs TRBV18 and TRBJ1-3; no definite D call. The receptor was isolated from a woman in her forties or fifties with Graves' hyperthyroidism. The CDR3 is CASSPPASSGNTIYF. The CDR3 DNA is TGTGCCAGCTCACCACCTGCGAGCTCTGGAAACACCATATATTTT.